This TCR beta chain was retrieved from a study of OX40 agonist ivuxolimab in advanced cancers. As for the study in general: As their treatment, patients were administered ivuxolimab, an agonistic anti-OX40 (CD134) antibody. Notes on the study in general: At 0.1 to 3.0 mg/kg and by week 6, clonal expansion occurred in CD4+ and CD8+ blood T cells.

This CDR3 comprises 15 residues. V lost 6 bases to trimming and J lost 5 bases; unmatched junction nucleotides: 9. CDR1 is MNHEY, CDR2 SMNVEV, per germline (reference sequence). Regarding this clone: Antigen specificity is unknown.

Assay: immunoSEQ multiplex PCR; the TCRdb copy retains only in-frame clones and omits some. The data contain around 30,000 clones, roughly 90% of them singletons. The chain combines TRBV27 with TRBJ1-4; TRBD1 aligns across 7 bases. This sample comprised CD4+ or CD8+ T cells sorted from blood, obtained in a trial of the OX40 agonist ivuxolimab. This receptor was taken from an adult with an advanced solid tumor such as melanoma, head and neck, liver or kidney cancer. CDR3 in DNA: TGTGCCAGCAGCAGGGGGTGGTCCCGAAATGAAAAACTGTTTTTT. Amino acid sequence: CASSRGWSRNEKLFF.